The rows below give T cell receptor beta chains drawn from one sample of a study of post-analysis software for immune sequencing data. Via MiXCR, TCRdb re-called the PCR reads, giving one row per CDR3 protein. The sample shows 350,000 to 450,000 distinct CDR3 sequences, about 39% of them seen only once. The source material was blood. Receptors were obtained from a girl aged 2-10 years with multiple sclerosis. CDR3s include the opening cysteine and the closing phenylalanine or tryptophan. The D gene is left open where the match is weak. Size values are once, few and many counts, or a class for expanded clones, and some rows have none.

D gene,J gene,clone size,V gene,CDR3 DNA,CDR3 protein
.,TRBJ2-4,few,TRBV7-3,TGTGCCAGCAGCTTATCATCAGGGAACATTCAGTACTTC,CASSLSSGNIQYF
.,TRBJ2-3,few,TRBV27,TGTGCCAGCAGTGCGGCGCTCAGCGCCGGGGAGGCAGATACGCAGTATTTT,CASSAALSAGEADTQYF
.,TRBJ1-5,.,TRBV4-2,TGTGCCAGCAGCCCAGGACAGACGGGCAATCAGCCCCAGCATTTT,CASSPGQTGNQPQHF
.,TRBJ2-1,.,TRBV5-1,TGCGCCAGCAGCTTGGTCGGGGCCCCCTACAATGAGCAGTTCTTC,CASSLVGAPYNEQFF
TRBD1,TRBJ1-2,.,TRBV6-5,TGTGCCAGCAGCCAAAACCCGACAGGGCTAGATGGCTACACCTTC,CASSQNPTGLDGYTF
.,TRBJ2-3,few,TRBV6-5,TGTGCCAGCAGCACTCTCGCAGGGGCTGGAGATACGCAGTATTTT,CASSTLAGAGDTQYF
.,TRBJ2-1,.,TRBV20-1,TGCAGTTCGGGAGCCGCGTGCAATGAGCAGTTCTTC,CSSGAACNEQFF
.,TRBJ2-3,few,TRBV7-2,TGTGCCAGCAGCGGGGTGGCAGTTGTCCAAACAGATACGCAGTATTTT,CASSGVAVVQTDTQYF
TRBD1,TRBJ1-2,few,TRBV5-1,TGCGCCAGCAGCGCAGGGACAGAGGATGGCTACACCTTC,CASSAGTEDGYTF
.,TRBJ1-2,few,TRBV12-3/TRBV12-4,TGTACCAGCAGTTTATGGATAATTGAGGGAGCCAACTATGGCTACACCTTC,CTSSLWIIEGANYGYTF
TRBD2,TRBJ2-3,.,TRBV6-2/TRBV6-3,TGTGCCAGCAGTTACTCGAGCCTAGCGGGAGTTACAGATACGCAGTATTTT,CASSYSSLAGVTDTQYF
TRBD1,TRBJ1-5,.,TRBV5-5,TGTGCCAGCAGCTTGACAGGGGACGCGATTCAGCCCCAGCATTTT,CASSLTGDAIQPQHF
.,TRBJ2-7,few,TRBV6-2/TRBV6-3,TGTGCCAGCAGTCGTCGCAGGGGCTACGAGCAGTACTTC,CASSRRRGYEQYF
TRBD1,TRBJ2-4,.,TRBV4-2,TGTGCCAGCAGCCAAGAGGTCCAGGGGGAGAACATTCAGTACTTC,CASSQEVQGENIQYF
TRBD2,TRBJ2-5,.,TRBV12-3/TRBV12-4,TGTGCCAGCAGTTCACAGCGGGACGGGAAGACCCAGTACTTC,CASSSQRDGKTQYF
TRBD1,TRBJ1-2,few,TRBV6-6,TGTGCCAGCAGCGACCCGACAGGGACGGGTGATGGCTACACCTTC,CASSDPTGTGDGYTF
TRBD1,TRBJ2-6,.,TRBV7-9,TGTGCCAGCAGCTTATTCGGGACAGGGGGTGGGGCCAACGTCCTGACTTTC,CASSLFGTGGGANVLTF
.,TRBJ1-1,.,TRBV28,TGTGCCAGCAGCGGCCCTAACACTGAAGCTTTCTTT,CASSGPNTEAFF
TRBD2,TRBJ2-3,few,TRBV12-3/TRBV12-4,TGTGCCAGCAGTTTACTACTAGCGGGAGTAGCAGATACGCAGTATTTT,CASSLLLAGVADTQYF
.,TRBJ1-2,once,TRBV7-6,TGTGCCAGCAGCTCAACCCCCGTAGCCCTCGGCTACACCTTC,CASSSTPVALGYTF
.,TRBJ2-3,.,TRBV6-5,TGTGCCAGCAGCATGGGGCAGGACACAGATACGCAGTATTTT,CASSMGQDTDTQYF
.,TRBJ2-1,.,TRBV7-9,TGTGCCAGCGTCGTGCAGGGCTCCTACAATGAGCAGTTCTTC,CASVVQGSYNEQFF
.,TRBJ1-1,.,TRBV7-3,TGTGCCAGCAGCTTACAGGGATCGGACACTGAAGCTTTCTTT,CASSLQGSDTEAFF
.,TRBJ2-7,few,TRBV13,TGTGCCAGCAGCTTAGGTCGGACAACCTACGAGCAGTACTTC,CASSLGRTTYEQYF
.,TRBJ1-2,.,TRBV6-1,TGTGCCAGCAGTGACTACGTCAGGGCTGCAAACCGACATGGCTACACCTTC,CASSDYVRAANRHGYTF
TRBD1,TRBJ2-7,.,TRBV27,TGTGCCAGCAGTTTATCGACAGGGGGCTCCTACGAGCAGTACTTC,CASSLSTGGSYEQYF
.,TRBJ2-7,few,TRBV20-1,TGCAGTGCTAGGGGTGGGCCGACTACCTACGAGCAGTACTTC,CSARGGPTTYEQYF
.,TRBJ2-3,few,TRBV29-1,TGCAGCGTTGCCGTCGATGCCGGAGATACGCAGTATTTT,CSVAVDAGDTQYF
.,TRBJ2-1,.,TRBV2,TGTGCCAGCAGTGAAATCTATTCCAGCTCCTACAATGAGCAGTTCTTC,CASSEIYSSSYNEQFF
.,TRBJ1-4,.,TRBV12-3/TRBV12-4,TGTGCCAGCACTGACTCTAATGAAAAACTGTTTTTT,CASTDSNEKLFF
.,TRBJ2-7,few,TRBV28,TGTGCCAGCAGTTTTCTCGAAGTCTACGAGCAGTACTTC,CASSFLEVYEQYF
.,TRBJ1-1,.,TRBV6-5,TGTGCCAGCAGGGATATGATGACTGAAGCTTTCTTT,CASRDMMTEAFF
.,TRBJ2-3,few,TRBV15,TGTGCCACCAGGGATTGGGATACGCAGTATTTT,CATRDWDTQYF
TRBD2,TRBJ2-1,.,TRBV7-3,TGTGCCAGCAGCTTGGGAGGGTCTAGCGAAGGCAATGAGCAGTTCTTC,CASSLGGSSEGNEQFF
TRBD2,TRBJ2-1,.,TRBV18,TGTGCCAGCTCACCACGAGAACTAGCGGGAGGGGTTGTTGAGCAGTTCTTC,CASSPRELAGGVVEQFF
.,TRBJ2-1,.,TRBV7-2,TGTGCCAGCAGCTTGGCGGGTTCGGGGGCCGGATATGAGCAGTTCTTC,CASSLAGSGAGYEQFF
.,TRBJ2-1,.,TRBV12-3/TRBV12-4,TGTGCCAGCAGTTTTGGACAGATCTACAATGAGCAGTTCTTC,CASSFGQIYNEQFF
.,TRBJ2-5,few,TRBV3-1,TGTGCCAGCAGCCAAATACAAGAGACCCAGTACTTC,CASSQIQETQYF
TRBD1,TRBJ2-7,few,TRBV18,TGTGCCAGCTCACCTCAGGGGGCTTTATCCGAGCAGTACTTC,CASSPQGALSEQYF
.,TRBJ2-1,few,TRBV28,TGTGCCAGCAGTTTAAGGGCGGTCCAGTTCTTC,CASSLRAVQFF
.,TRBJ2-7,.,TRBV20-1,TGCAGTGCTACTGGGGACATATTTCCCTACGAGCGGTACTTC,CSATGDIFPYERYF
TRBD2,TRBJ2-7,many,TRBV27,TGTGCCAGCAGCCTAACTAGCGGGGGGGACTACGAGCAGTACTTC,CASSLTSGGDYEQYF
.,TRBJ2-1,.,TRBV6-5,TGTGCCAGCAGTTACCTGGTCCCTAGCTCCTACAATGAGCAGTTCTTC,CASSYLVPSSYNEQFF
TRBD2,TRBJ2-3,few,TRBV20-1,TGCAGTGCTACCCCGACTAGCGGGAGGGCCGGTCGGGATACGCAGTATTTT,CSATPTSGRAGRDTQYF
TRBD1,TRBJ1-2,.,TRBV20-1,TGCAGTGCTAGTGGGACAGGGCAGTATGGCTACACCTTC,CSASGTGQYGYTF
TRBD2,TRBJ2-1,.,TRBV18,TGTGCCAGCCGTACGCCGGGACTAGCGGTCTCCTCCTACAATGAGCAGTTCTTC,CASRTPGLAVSSYNEQFF
TRBD2,TRBJ2-5,once,TRBV6-1,TGTGCCAGCAGCCCCGGACTAGCCGCAGAGACCCAGTACTTC,CASSPGLAAETQYF
.,TRBJ1-6,.,TRBV28,TGTGCCAGCAGCCTAGGGACCGTGAGCTCCTATAATTCACCCCTCCACTTT,CASSLGTVSSYNSPLHF
TRBD1,TRBJ1-1,.,TRBV20-1,TGCAGTGCTAGGCATCATACAGGGGGCGGGACACCAGCTTTCTTT,CSARHHTGGGTPAFF
.,TRBJ2-5,few,TRBV4-1,TGCGCCAGCAGCCAAGACGCAGGGGCCGAAGAGGCCCAGTACTTC,CASSQDAGAEEAQYF
.,TRBJ2-5,few,TRBV20-1,TGCAGTGCCTTCCAGGGGGAGACCCAGTACTTC,CSAFQGETQYF
.,TRBJ2-1,.,TRBV7-9,TGTGCCAGCAGCTTAAAGTTTATAGTAGCGGATCCCAATGAGCAGTTCTTC,CASSLKFIVADPNEQFF